This T cell receptor beta chain was found in a study of PD-1 blockade in classical Hodgkin lymphoma. Study-wide points: Patients with a complete response exhibited baseline diversity comparable to newly diagnosed patients.

As to this clone: Its antigen is unidentified.

TCRdb's copy holds only in-frame clones and misses some; the assay was immunoSEQ multiplex PCR. The data contain about 39,000 clones, around nine tenths of them singletons. Each patient relapsed following autologous stem cell transplantation, and prior brentuximab vedotin exposure differed. The source of this sequence is a human donor with classical Hodgkin lymphoma. This specimen was peripheral blood mononuclear cells (PBMCs), taken at baseline.

The CDR3 region has the DNA TGTGCCAGCAGCCAAGATCTTTTTCCCTCCTCCTACGAGCAGTACTTC. Translated: CASSQDLFPSSYEQYF. The chain couples TRBV4-2 to TRBJ2-7; D unclear. V dropped 0 bases and J dropped 0 bases, with 12 bases sitting between them. Germline assignment: CDR1 LGHNA and CDR2 YNFKEQ. This CDR3 region has 16 residues.